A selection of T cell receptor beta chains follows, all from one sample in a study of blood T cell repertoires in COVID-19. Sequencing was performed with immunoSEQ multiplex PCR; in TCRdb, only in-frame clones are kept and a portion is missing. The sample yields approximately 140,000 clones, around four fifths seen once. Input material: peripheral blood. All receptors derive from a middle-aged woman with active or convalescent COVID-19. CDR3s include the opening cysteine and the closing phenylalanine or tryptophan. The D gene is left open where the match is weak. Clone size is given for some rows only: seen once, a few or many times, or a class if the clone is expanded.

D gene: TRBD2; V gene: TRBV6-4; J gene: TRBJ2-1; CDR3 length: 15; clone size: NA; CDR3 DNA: TGTGCCAGCAGTGAAAGACTAGCGGTATACAATGAGCAGTTCTTC; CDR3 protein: CASSERLAVYNEQFF
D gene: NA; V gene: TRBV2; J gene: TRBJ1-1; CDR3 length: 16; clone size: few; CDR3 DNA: TGTGCCAGCAGTGTCCCGACTCTCCCGGTCGACACTGAAGCTTTCTTT; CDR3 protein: CASSVPTLPVDTEAFF
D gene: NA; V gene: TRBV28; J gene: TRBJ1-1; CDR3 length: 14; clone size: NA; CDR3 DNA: TGTGCCAGCGGCTCCCCGGATGAAGGGCGGGGAGCTTTCTTT; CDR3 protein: CASGSPDEGRGAFF
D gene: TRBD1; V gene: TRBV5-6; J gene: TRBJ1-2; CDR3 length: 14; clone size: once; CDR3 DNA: TGTGCCAGCAGCCTGACAGGGGGCGGCTATGGCTACACCTTC; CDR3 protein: CASSLTGGGYGYTF
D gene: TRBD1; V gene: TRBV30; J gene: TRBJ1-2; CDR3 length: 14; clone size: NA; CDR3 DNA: TGTGCCTGGAGTCCCTGGACAGGGGAAAGGGGCTACACCTTC; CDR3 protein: CAWSPWTGERGYTF
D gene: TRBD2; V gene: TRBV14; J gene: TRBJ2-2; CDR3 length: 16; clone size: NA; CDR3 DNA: TGTGCCAGCAGCCAAGGGCTAGCGGGTGTGGACGGGGAGCTGTTTTTT; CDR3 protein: CASSQGLAGVDGELFF
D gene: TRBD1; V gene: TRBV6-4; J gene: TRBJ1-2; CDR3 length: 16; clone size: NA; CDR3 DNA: TGTGCCAGCAGTCCCGAGGGGGCAGAGGGGAACTATGGCTACACCTTC; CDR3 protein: CASSPEGAEGNYGYTF
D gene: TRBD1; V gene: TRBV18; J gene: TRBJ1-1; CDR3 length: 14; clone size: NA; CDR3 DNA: TGTGCCAGCTCACCCGGACAGGGGAGAACTGAAGCTTTCTTT; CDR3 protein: CASSPGQGRTEAFF
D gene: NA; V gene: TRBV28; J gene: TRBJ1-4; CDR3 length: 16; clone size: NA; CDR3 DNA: TGTGCCAGCAGTTTAGGGGGGTTTGGAACTAATGAAAAACTGTTTTTT; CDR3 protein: CASSLGGFGTNEKLFF
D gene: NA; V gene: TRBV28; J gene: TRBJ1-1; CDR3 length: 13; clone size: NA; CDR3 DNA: TGTGCCAGCAGTCCATTGACAGTTTCCGAAGCTTTCTTT; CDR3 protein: CASSPLTVSEAFF
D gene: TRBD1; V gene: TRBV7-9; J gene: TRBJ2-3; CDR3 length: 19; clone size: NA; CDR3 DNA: TGTGCCAGCAGCCCGATAACGGGACAGACTCTTTCTAGCACAGATACGCAGTATTTT; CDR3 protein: CASSPITGQTLSSTDTQYF
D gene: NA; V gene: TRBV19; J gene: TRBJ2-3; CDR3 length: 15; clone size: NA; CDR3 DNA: TGTGCCAGTAGTATCTGGGTAGCGGAGGGGAATACGCAGTATTTT; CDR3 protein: CASSIWVAEGNTQYF
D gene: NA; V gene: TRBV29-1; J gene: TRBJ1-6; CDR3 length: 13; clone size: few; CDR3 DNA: TGCAGCGTGAGACAGCGGGCTGATTCACCCCTCCACTTT; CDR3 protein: CSVRQRADSPLHF